One sample yielded the 27 T cell receptor beta chains listed below, sequenced in a study of glioma-infiltrating T cells. The iRepertoire nested amplicon-rescue multiplex PCR amplified TCR alpha and beta CDR3s from RNA. TCRdb fed the multiplex PCR reads into MiXCR, producing one record per CDR3 protein. The top ten clones hold 44% of a sample with over 90,000 distinct CDR3 sequences, around 30% of them seen once. Sequenced material: glioma tissue, nonneoplastic brain tissue, or PBMCs (not recorded which). These receptors all stem from a human donor with low-grade glioma or glioblastoma, undergoing nonglioma brain surgery, or in good health (not recorded which).

V and J are TRBV11-2 and TRBJ1-2, with TRBD1 matching over 10 bases. The trim removed 5 bases at V and 4 bases at J, leaving 13 bases unmatched. The length of the CDR3 is 17 residues. Germline CDR1 is SGHAT and CDR2 is FQNNGV. CDR3 in amino acids: CASSPRDRGRAGYGYTF. CDR3 sequence (DNA): TGTGCCAGCAGCCCCCGGGACAGGGGACGGGCGGGCTATGGCTACACCTTC.

This clonotype was seen many times. The chain couples TRBV7-9 to TRBJ1-2, with a possible D match to TRBD1 (5 bases). The CDR3 consists of 15 residues. V lost 0 bases, J lost 2 bases, and 10 bases lay in between. CDR1 is SEHNR and CDR2 is FQNEAQ in the germline V gene (reference sequence). Written as DNA, the CDR3 is TGTGCCAGCAGCTTAGCGCAGGCAGGGAACTATGGCTACACCTTC. This encodes CASSLAQAGNYGYTF.

This clonotype appeared many times. J is TRBJ1-4 and V is TRBV28, with a weak D call TRBD1 (5 bases). Germline values: CDR1 MDHEN, CDR2 SYDVKM. The ends were cut back, 4 bases at V and 2 bases at J, with 8 bases in the middle. The CDR3 has 14 residues. In DNA form, the CDR3 reads TGTGCCAGCAGTTCGGCAGGGACTAATGAAAAACTGTTTTTT. Its protein product is CASSSAGTNEKLFF.

This clonotype was seen many times. The chain has TRBV27 and TRBJ1-5; no clear D. Trimming took off 5 bases at V and 7 bases at J, with 12 bases between the two ends. Germline V gene lookup returns CDR1 MNHEY and CDR2 SMNVEV (reference sequence). This CDR3 region has 13 residues. The CDR3 bases are TGTGCCAGCAGTCTCGAGGGAGGCCAGCCCCAGCATTTT. This codes for CASSLEGGQPQHF.

This clonotype appeared many times. The chain combines TRBV10-3 with TRBJ1-5, with D uncertain. The CDR3 extends over 15 amino acids. V dropped 0 bases and J dropped 3 bases, with 9 bases sitting between them. Germline assignment: CDR1 ENHRY and CDR2 SYGVKD. CDR3 in DNA: TGTGCCATCAGTGAGTCGATCCAGAACAATCAGCCCCAGCATTTT. Its translation is CAISESIQNNQPQHF.

The rearrangement joins TRBV5-1 to TRBJ2-3; D is possibly TRBD1 (5 bases). The germline V and J ends were trimmed by 1 base and 2 bases, with 17 bases remaining between them. The CDR3 spans 17 residues. CDR1 and CDR2 (germline): SGHRS, YFSETQ. The CDR3 coding sequence is TGCGCCAGCAGCTTGAGGTCTGGCAGGGTGGCCACAGATACGCAGTATTTT. As protein: CASSLRSGRVATDTQYF.

Worth noting for this clonotype: A single base separates this from a much larger clone, so it may be a read error. The chain is built from TRBV28 and TRBJ2-3; TRBD1 matches at 9 bases. This CDR3 comprises 16 residues. After removal of 5 bases from V and 7 bases from J, the junction contained 13 bases not matched to a gene. CDR1 and CDR2 (germline): MDHEN, SYDVKM. The CDR3 loop is CASSDFRDRVGNTQYF. The CDR3 bases are TGTGCCAGCAGTGATTTTAGGGACAGGGTTGGAAATACGCAGTATTTT.

This clonotype came up many times. The rearrangement joins TRBV20-1 to TRBJ2-7; no reliable D call. The CDR3 loop spans 15 amino acids. Trimming left V 0 bases short and J 2 bases short, with 14 bases between. Per germline, CDR1 DFQATT and CDR2 SNEGSKA (reference sequence). The CDR3 sequence is CSARDQAFGTYEQYF. CDR3 coding DNA: TGCAGTGCTAGAGATCAGGCCTTTGGCACCTACGAGCAGTACTTC.

On this clonotype: A clone one base away is much larger, so this may be a read error. V and J are TRBV14 and TRBJ2-1; D is possibly TRBD1 or TRBD2 (5 bases each). The CDR3 spans 11 residues. Germline CDR1 is SGHDN and CDR2 is FVKESK. V lost 9 bases to trimming and J lost 10 bases, with 13 bases between them. This CDR3 reads CASSWGPEQFF. The CDR3, as DNA: TGTGCCAGTAGCTGGGGACCAGAGCAGTTCTTC.

In regard to this clonotype: This may be a read error, as it is one base from a much larger clone. The J gene is TRBJ1-1, the V gene TRBV27, with 7 bases matching TRBD1. This CDR3 comprises 15 residues. CDR1 MNHEY and CDR2 SMNVEV come from the germline V gene (reference sequence). The CDR3 protein is CASSSRQGWNPEAFF. For the CDR3, the DNA is TGTGCCAGCAGTTCGCGACAGGGATGGAACCCTGAAGCTTTCTTT.

Points on this clonotype: Relative to the germline gene, one junction end is altered; a read error may explain this. J is TRBJ1-6 and V is TRBV15, with no clear D. The CDR3 spans 12 residues. Per germline, CDR1 LNHNV and CDR2 YYDKDF (reference sequence). CDR3 coding DNA: TGTGTCACCAGCTCCCCGGGATCACCCCTCTACTTT. The encoded protein is CVTSSPGSPLYF.

V gene TRBV19 combines with J gene TRBJ2-5; weak D call: TRBD1 (6 bases). Germline V gene sequence: CDR1 LNHDA, CDR2 SQIVND (reference sequence). V was shortened by 0 bases and J by 5 bases, with 22 bases between the two germline ends. The CDR3 contains 18 residues. CDR3 in DNA: TGTGCCAGTAGTATAGATCGTCAAGAACTACTTCAGGGGGAGACCCAGTACTTC. It yields the protein CASSIDRQELLQGETQYF. The full variable domain, in which reference TRBV19 and TRBJ2-5 provide the parts outside the CDR3, is DGGITQSPKYLFRKEGQNVTLSCEQNLNHDAMYWYRQDPGQGLRLIYYSQIVNDFQKGDIAEGYSVSREKKESFPLTVTSAQKNPTAFYLCASSIDRQELLQGETQYFGPGTRLLVL.

V gene TRBV7-2 combines with J gene TRBJ2-7, with 8 bases that match TRBD1. Germline lookup yields CDR1 SGHTA and CDR2 FQGNSA. J gave up 0 bases and V 5 bases, and 6 bases lay outside the gene matches. The CDR3 extends over 15 amino acids. CDR3 sequence: CASSPQGAVSYEQYF. CDR3 nucleotides: TGTGCCAGCAGCCCCCAGGGGGCCGTCTCCTACGAGCAGTACTTC.

This clonotype was counted many times. The chain is built from TRBV4-3 and TRBJ2-3; TRBD2 matches 10 bases. V trimming: 4 bases; J trimming: 4 bases; junction bases outside the gene matches: 20. The CDR3 sequence is 20 residues long. In germline, CDR1 is LGHNA, CDR2 YSLEER. CDR3 sequence (DNA): TGCGCCAGCAGCCCATCCACCACTAGCGGGGTAAATCATCCCCCAGATACGCAGTATTTT. Its translation is CASSPSTTSGVNHPPDTQYF.

This clonotype was counted between two and nine times. This sequence joins TRBV29-1 and TRBJ1-3; D call uncertain. Deletions cut 7 bases from V and 0 bases from J, with 22 bases between. The germline gives CDR1 SQVTM, CDR2 ANQGSEA. CDR3 size: 17 residues. The CDR3 region has the DNA TGCAGCGCGTACTTAGGTACAGCTGCTTTCTCTGGAAACACCATATATTTT. This gives the protein CSAYLGTAAFSGNTIYF.

This clonotype was picked up a small number of times. This chain connects TRBV4-1 to TRBJ2-7; D tentatively reads TRBD1 or TRBD2 (5 bases each). This CDR3 contains 16 residues. The V end was cut by 3 bases, the J end by 0 bases, with 15 bases between. Germline-derived CDR1 and CDR2 are MGHRA and YSYEKL. CDR3 bases: TGCGCCAGCAGCCAGGACTGGGACGCCTACTCCTACGAGCAGTACTTC. This encodes CASSQDWDAYSYEQYF.

This clonotype has a handful of counts. The rearrangement joins TRBV3-1 to TRBJ1-2; TRBD1 aligns across 10 bases. This CDR3 contains 14 residues. Germline V lookup: CDR1 LGHDT, CDR2 YNNKEL (reference sequence). After removal of 4 bases from V and 3 bases from J, the junction contained 2 bases not matched to a gene. The CDR3: CASSRGQGDYGYTF. CDR3 nucleotide sequence: TGTGCCAGCAGCCGAGGACAGGGGGACTATGGCTACACCTTC.

This clonotype was counted at least ten times. Compared with germline, one end of the junction differs, possibly owing to a read error. This chain connects TRBV7-9 to TRBJ1-2; D perhaps matches TRBD1 (6 bases). The V gene's germline CDR1 is SEHNR and CDR2 FQNEAQ (reference sequence). The CDR3 length is 13 residues. The CDR3 DNA sequence: TGTGCCAGCAACTTAGCGGGGGCGGAGGGCTACACCTTC. Encoded protein: CASNLAGAEGYTF.

This clonotype was counted a few times. V gene TRBV3-1 combines with J gene TRBJ2-7; 8 nucleotides agree with TRBD1. V gave up 4 bases and J gave up 2 bases; unmatched junction bases: 10. The CDR3 consists of 16 residues. Germline V gene lookup returns CDR1 LGHDT and CDR2 YNNKEL (reference sequence). CDR3 sequence: CASSPYRTGGPYEQYF. The CDR3 coding sequence is TGTGCCAGCAGCCCCTACCGAACAGGGGGGCCCTACGAGCAGTACTTC.

This clonotype was seen repeatedly, ten times or more. The rearrangement links TRBV7-2 to TRBJ2-7, with a possible D match to TRBD1 (5 bases). CDR3 length: 13 amino acids. V shed 5 bases and J shed 0 bases, with 8 bases lying between them. The germline V gene encodes CDR1 SGHTA and CDR2 FQGNSA. The CDR3 protein is CASSRRDSYEQYF. The CDR3 bases are TGTGCCAGCAGCCGCAGGGACTCCTACGAGCAGTACTTC.

Points on this clonotype: With a much larger clone just one base away, this may be a read error. V usage is TRBV7-2 and J usage is TRBJ2-3; D is ambiguous. Germline CDR1 SGHTA, CDR2 FQGNSA. V dropped 6 bases and J dropped 6 bases, with 13 bases sitting between them. CDR3 size: 13 residues. CDR3 bases: TGTGCCAGCAGGCCCCCCGTTTCGGATACGCAGTATTTT. The encoded protein is CASRPPVSDTQYF.

Comment on this clonotype: At one end the junction does not follow the germline gene, possibly because of a read error. V and J are TRBV24-1 and TRBJ2-3; D possibly corresponds to TRBD1 (5 bases). CDR1 and CDR2 (germline): KGHDR, SFDVKD. The CDR3 loop spans 13 amino acids. The CDR3, as DNA: TGCGCCACCAGTGAAACAACCGGCTGGGGCCAGTATTTT. Amino acids: CATSETTGWGQYF.

About this clonotype itself: This sequence may be a read error, since a much larger clone differs from it by one base. The chain carries TRBV7-7 and TRBJ1-1; 10 nucleotides agree with TRBD1. The CDR3 runs to 15 residues. Per germline, CDR1 SSHAT and CDR2 FNYEAQ (reference sequence). The CDR3 nucleotides read TGTGCTAGCAGCCCCATGACAGGGGGCAACACTGAAGCTTTCTTT. This codes for CASSPMTGGNTEAFF.

Only a few counts were recorded for this clonotype. This sequence joins TRBV7-2 and TRBJ2-7; 12 nucleotides match TRBD1. Germline loops: CDR1 SGHTA, CDR2 FQGNSA. The CDR3 is made up of 15 amino acids. V lost 3 bases, J lost 7 bases, and 7 bases stayed unmatched. The DNA for the CDR3 is TGTGCCAGCAGCTTTTCGGGACAGGGGGCGCTTGAGCAGTACTTC. This codes for CASSFSGQGALEQYF.

At least ten counts were recorded for this clonotype. The chain joins TRBV28 to TRBJ1-5, with unresolved D. Germline CDR1 and CDR2: MDHEN and SYDVKM. The length of the CDR3 is 15 residues. Trimming stripped 5 bases from V and 4 bases from J, with 15 bases between. DNA for the CDR3: TGTGCCAGCAGTGGGGTTTCTGCCCTAAATCAGCCCCAGCATTTT. Amino acids: CASSGVSALNQPQHF.

With regard to this clonotype: A much larger clone sits a single nucleotide away, making a read error possible. This sequence joins TRBV27 and TRBJ1-6, with D maybe TRBD1 (5 bases). The CDR3 contains 15 residues. CDR1 MNHEY and CDR2 SMNVEV come from the germline V gene (reference sequence). The CDR3 reads CASSLGRAGNSPLNF. The DNA for the CDR3 is TGTGCCAGCAGTTTAGGTAGGGCAGGGAATTCACCCCTCAACTTT.

The chain employs TRBV7-6 and TRBJ2-7; D is undetermined. CDR1 and CDR2 (germline): SGHVS, FNYEAQ. This CDR3 contains 11 residues. V lost 5 bases, J lost 7 bases, and 9 bases lay in between. The DNA of the CDR3 is TGTGCCAGCAGCCCTGGGTGGGAGCAGTACTTC. Translating it yields CASSPGWEQYF.